This passage covers 22 T cell receptor beta chains from one sample sequenced in a study of blood T cell repertoires in COVID-19. Data came from immunoSEQ multiplex PCR; TCRdb stores just in-frame clones and leaves some out. In the table there are about 81,000 clones, roughly 95% of which are singletons. Sequencing used peripheral blood. These receptors came from a human donor with active COVID-19. The donor label of this sample is uncertain.

The V and J genes are TRBV11-2 and TRBJ2-5, with 7 bases that match TRBD2. Trimming removed 5 bases from V and 4 bases from J; junction bases left unmatched: 13. Germline loops: CDR1 SGHAT, CDR2 FQNNGV. The CDR3 is 16 residues long. The CDR3 nucleotides read TGTGCCAGCAGCACTGGGACTACACCCCAACTAGAGACCCAGTACTTC. This sequence encodes CASSTGTTPQLETQYF.

V is TRBV6-5 and J is TRBJ1-1; 7 nucleotides line up with TRBD1. This CDR3 region has 13 residues. Germline CDR1 MNHEY, CDR2 SVGAGI. Trimming cost V 5 bases and J 4 bases; bases outside gene matches: 4. The CDR3 sequence: CASSTGVGTEAFF. CDR3 DNA sequence: TGTGCCAGCAGTACAGGGGTCGGCACTGAAGCTTTCTTT.

This chain links TRBV5-6 with TRBJ2-7; 7 positions agree with TRBD2. The CDR3 is 15 residues long. The trim removed 0 bases at V and 6 bases at J, leaving 9 bases unmatched. Germline-derived CDR1 and CDR2 are SGHDT and YYEEEE. CDR3 loop: CASSLVTLAAGEQYF. CDR3 nucleotide sequence: TGTGCCAGCAGCTTGGTAACCCTAGCGGCAGGCGAGCAGTACTTC.

The J gene is TRBJ2-7, the V gene TRBV3-1 (or the pseudogene TRBV3-2); 8 bases are a match to TRBD1. J lost 2 bases, V lost 7 bases, and 7 bases had no gene match. Germline loops: CDR1 LGHDT, CDR2 YNNKEL (reference sequence). The CDR3 covers 14 residues. The CDR3, as DNA: TGTGCCAGCAAGTCGGACAGGGCCCCCTACGAGCAGTACTTC. Amino acid sequence: CASKSDRAPYEQYF.

The V gene is TRBV25-1, the J gene TRBJ1-2; no reliable D call. The CDR3 has 14 amino acids. CDR1 and CDR2 (germline): MGHDK, SYGVNS. Trimming left V 4 bases short and J 4 bases short, with 13 bases between. CDR3: CASSVRSQPYGYTF. DNA of the CDR3: TGTGCCAGCAGTGTTAGGTCACAGCCCTATGGCTACACCTTC.

The V and J genes are TRBV11-2 and TRBJ2-7; TRBD1 aligns across 7 bases. The germline gives CDR1 SGHAT, CDR2 FQNNGV. V was clipped by 4 bases and J by 3 bases; unmatched bases: 3. The CDR3 covers 13 residues. The CDR3 protein is CASSSHRGYEQYF. The CDR3 coding sequence is TGTGCCAGCAGCTCCCACAGGGGCTACGAGCAGTACTTC.

The CDR3 here is CASSSWTSGWDTQYF. DNA of the CDR3: TGTGCCAGCAGTTCGTGGACTAGCGGTTGGGATACGCAGTATTTT. The chain employs TRBV6-5 and TRBJ2-3; 10 bases are shared with TRBD2. Trimming cost V 4 bases and J 6 bases; bases outside gene matches: 7. CDR3 size: 15 residues. Germline CDR1 reads MNHEY; CDR2 reads SVGAGI.

The chain recombines TRBV19 with TRBJ2-3; TRBD2 aligns across 11 bases. Germline V gives CDR1 LNHDA, CDR2 SQIVND (reference sequence). The CDR3 totals 16 residues. Losses at the gene ends were 4 bases for V and 5 bases for J; bases not matched to a gene: 8. CDR3 sequence reads: CASSTISGRARDTQYF. The CDR3 coding sequence is TGTGCCAGTAGTACAATTAGCGGGAGGGCCCGAGATACGCAGTATTTT.

This chain uses TRBV4-1 with TRBJ2-7; D ambiguous. Trimming stripped 0 bases from V and 7 bases from J, with 7 bases between. Germline V gene data show CDR1 as MGHRA and CDR2 as YSYEKL. The CDR3 runs 12 residues. The CDR3: CASSQDPREQYF. The CDR3 nucleotides read TGCGCCAGCAGCCAAGATCCCAGGGAGCAGTACTTC.

The chain employs TRBV11-3 and TRBJ2-7; 8 nucleotides line up with TRBD2. The CDR3 sequence is 14 residues long. V shed 4 bases, J shed 2 bases, and the junction held 4 bases outside the gene matches. Germline V gene lookup returns CDR1 SGHNT and CDR2 YENEEA. The CDR3 loop is CASSSSGFTYEQYF. CDR3 coding DNA: TGTGCCAGCAGCTCTAGCGGGTTCACCTACGAGCAGTACTTC.

The J gene is TRBJ1-2, the V gene TRBV7-9; perhaps TRBD1 as D (6 bases). With 3 bases removed from V and 6 bases from J, the gap between germline ends came to 11 bases. The CDR3 sequence is 13 residues long. Per the germline V gene, CDR1 is SEHNR and CDR2 is FQNEAQ (reference sequence). The CDR3 DNA reads TGTGCCAGCAGCTTGACAGGCTTTGATGGCTACACCTTC. Translated, it gives CASSLTGFDGYTF.

V usage is TRBV12-5 and J usage is TRBJ1-1, with D unresolved. CDR1 is LGHNT and CDR2 is FRNRAP in the germline V gene. The CDR3 consists of 13 residues. V was trimmed by 5 bases and J by 1 base, leaving 8 bases between them. The CDR3 sequence is CASGRTANTEAFF. CDR3 sequence (DNA): TGTGCTAGTGGTCGTACAGCGAACACTGAAGCTTTCTTT.

The rearrangement links TRBV5-1 to TRBJ1-4; TRBD1 might be the D (6 bases). CDR3 length: 15 residues. From germline, CDR1 is SGHRS and CDR2 YFSETQ. Deletions cut 0 bases from V and 5 bases from J, with 11 bases between. CDR3 in amino acids: CASSLGSGENEKLFF. The CDR3 nucleotides are TGCGCCAGCAGCTTGGGTTCAGGGGAGAATGAAAAACTGTTTTTT.

The rearrangement uses TRBV18 and TRBJ1-5; 10 nucleotides line up with TRBD1. Germline V gives CDR1 KGHSH, CDR2 LQKENI. The length of the CDR3 is 13 residues. V lost 6 bases and J lost 7; bases outside the gene matches: 3. CDR3 loop: CASSGTGDQPQHF. The CDR3 DNA follows: TGTGCCAGCTCCGGGACAGGGGACCAGCCCCAGCATTTT.

V usage is TRBV5-1 and J usage is TRBJ2-1; D perhaps matches TRBD1 (6 bases). The CDR3 is made up of 16 amino acids. The V end was cut by 1 base, the J end by 3 bases, with 14 bases between. Per the germline V gene, CDR1 is SGHRS and CDR2 is YFSETQ. The CDR3 region is CASSLYRQESYNEQFF. The CDR3 nucleotides are TGCGCCAGCAGCTTGTATCGACAGGAGAGCTACAATGAGCAGTTCTTC. Complete variable domain (other parts from reference TRBV5-1 and TRBJ2-1): KAGVTQTPRYLIKTRGQQVTLSCSPISGHRSVSWYQQTPGQGLQFLFEYFSETQRNKGNFPGRFSGRQFSNSRSEMNVSTLELGDSALYLCASSLYRQESYNEQFFGPGTRLTVL.

The table lists this clone with a count of one. This sequence joins TRBV28 and TRBJ1-2; 9 nucleotides agree with TRBD1. The germline CDR1 and CDR2 sequences are MDHEN and SYDVKM. CDR3 length: 15 residues. V was pared by 5 bases and J by 5 bases, with 9 bases of the junction left unmatched. CDR3 in DNA: TGTGCCAGCAGTCCCGGGGACAGGGATTTATATGGCTACACCTTC. Its protein is CASSPGDRDLYGYTF.

The genes are TRBV5-1 and TRBJ2-5, with D perhaps matching TRBD1 (6 bases). The CDR3 totals 14 residues. Trimming left V 4 bases short and J 2 bases short, with 12 bases between. Germline V gives CDR1 SGHRS, CDR2 YFSETQ. CDR3 sequence: CASSHGTKQETQYF. The CDR3 DNA sequence: TGCGCCAGCAGCCACGGGACAAAACAAGAGACCCAGTACTTC.

The chain joins TRBV28 to TRBJ2-7, with TRBD1 matching over 7 bases. CDR1 is MDHEN, CDR2 SYDVKM, per germline. CDR3 length: 16 residues. V shed 4 bases, J shed 0 bases, and the junction held 9 bases outside the gene matches. This chain's CDR3 is CASSSTGDASSYEQYF. CDR3 coding DNA: TGTGCCAGCAGTTCCACAGGGGATGCGAGCTCCTACGAGCAGTACTTC.

The rearrangement uses TRBV5-5 and TRBJ1-1, with D hard to call. CDR3 length equals 13 residues. Germline CDR1 SGHKS, CDR2 YYEKEE (reference sequence). V dropped 4 bases and J dropped 8 bases, with 15 bases sitting between them. The CDR3 nucleotides read TGTGCCAGCAGCCTTGGGCGAAAGGAAGAAGCTTTCTTT. This sequence encodes CASSLGRKEEAFF.

The chain uses TRBV28 and TRBJ1-5, with TRBD1 identical over 8 bases. The CDR3 is 15 residues long. In germline, CDR1 is MDHEN, CDR2 SYDVKM. V was clipped by 7 bases and J by 4 bases; unmatched bases: 9. The CDR3: CASIPAGDRNQPQHF. In nucleotides, the CDR3 is TGTGCCAGCATCCCCGCCGGGGACAGGAATCAGCCCCAGCATTTT.

The chain joins TRBV11-3 to TRBJ2-3, with TRBD2 identical over 8 bases. This CDR3 is 14 amino acids long. V was clipped by 9 bases and J by 1 base; unmatched bases: 6. Germline-derived CDR1 and CDR2 are SGHNT and YENEEA. The CDR3 sequence: CASRGGLGTDTQYF. The CDR3 nucleotides are TGTGCCAGTCGAGGGGGACTAGGCACAGATACGCAGTATTTT.

V usage is TRBV19 and J usage is TRBJ1-5, with 10 bases lining up with TRBD1. Trimming cost V 8 bases and J 4 bases; bases outside gene matches: 5. The CDR3 is made up of 14 amino acids. Germline CDR1 LNHDA, CDR2 SQIVND (reference sequence). Written as DNA, the CDR3 is TGTGCCAGTCAGGACAGGGGGTTTAATCAGCCCCAGCATTTT. Translated, it gives CASQDRGFNQPQHF.